This TCR beta chain was obtained from a study of blood T cells in healthy people across ages. The table lists this clonotype with a few counts. Primed by a sample-barcoded 5' primer and a J-beta primer mix, a second PCR proceeded for about 7 to 12 cycles. One entry per CDR3 protein, called by TCRdb with MiXCR from the 5' RACE reads. The sample lists about 1.5 million distinct CDR3 sequences, approximately 43% occurring once. The length of the CDR3 is 14 residues. V lost 5 bases to trimming and J lost 4 bases, with 14 bases between them. Germline CDR1 reads SGHTA; CDR2 reads FQGNSA. The TCR originated in a young woman in good health. The sequenced material came from blood. J is TRBJ1-2 and V is TRBV7-2; D not certain. The CDR3 sequence is CASSLPGMVYGYTF. In nucleotides, the CDR3 is TGTGCCAGCAGCCTCCCGGGAATGGTCTATGGCTACACCTTC.